What follows is one T cell receptor beta chain and its context. Its antigen is as yet unknown. Germline V gene data show CDR1 as MGHRA and CDR2 as YSYEKL. The CDR3 contains 20 residues. J lost 4 bases, V lost 0 bases, and 13 bases had no gene match. The data stem from a study of cytomegalovirus exposure and HLA in healthy donors. Points from the study as a whole: Most TCR sequences were rare, but some public TCRs occurred in many donors. Sequencing artifact likely explains a cluster of highly shared sequence variants. When a later analysis compared HLA-associated TCR beta chains with equally common others, the HLA-associated chains turned out to be more clonally expanded and to have lower generation probabilities. What a later analysis showed was that several of the most significant clusters appeared linked to common viral pathogens.

13 Jbeta primers and 60 Vbeta primers were used for the PCR. Here immunoSEQ multiplex PCR was the method, and the copy in TCRdb shows in-frame clones only, minus some. The profile shows approximately 150,000 clones, roughly 72% of them singletons. This chain links TRBV4-1 with TRBJ2-1; TRBD2 agrees at 12 bases. The receptor comes from a man aged 40-50 years in good health and CMV-seronegative. The sequenced material came from PBMCs. The CDR3 DNA reads as TGCGCCAGCAGCCAAGATCTTGCACTAGCGGGAGGTTTAGGGTACAATGAGCAGTTCTTC. Translating it yields CASSQDLALAGGLGYNEQFF.